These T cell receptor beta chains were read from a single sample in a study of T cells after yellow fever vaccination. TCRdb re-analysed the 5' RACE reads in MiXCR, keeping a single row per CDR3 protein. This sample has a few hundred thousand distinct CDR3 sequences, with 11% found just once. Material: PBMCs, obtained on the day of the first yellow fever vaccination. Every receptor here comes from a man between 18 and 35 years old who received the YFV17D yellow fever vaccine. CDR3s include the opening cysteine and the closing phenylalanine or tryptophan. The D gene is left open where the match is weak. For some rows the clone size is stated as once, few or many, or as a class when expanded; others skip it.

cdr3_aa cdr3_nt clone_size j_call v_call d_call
CASSLYAGLTKNIQYF TGTGCCAGCAGCTTATATGCGGGGCTCACAAAAAACATTCAGTACTTC - TRBJ2-4 TRBV7-2 -
CASSDGEGNYGYTF TGCGCCAGCAGCGACGGGGAAGGGAACTATGGCTACACCTTC many TRBJ1-2 TRBV4-3 -
CASSPKAGTGLSFWAFF TGCGCCAGCAGCCCAAAAGCCGGGACAGGGTTATCTTTTTGGGCTTTCTTT - TRBJ1-1 TRBV5-1 TRBD1
CASSIGGANEQFF TGTGCCAGTAGTATTGGAGGGGCCAATGAGCAGTTCTTC few TRBJ2-1 TRBV19 -
CASSLQDIYNSPLHF TGCGCCAGCAGCTTGCAGGATATCTATAACTCACCCCTCCACTTT few TRBJ1-6 TRBV5-1 -
CASSGPSSIDTIYF TGTGCCAGTAGTGGGCCATCAAGTATCGACACCATATATTTT few TRBJ1-3 TRBV19 -
CASSLDGKGTDTQYF TGCGCCAGCAGCTTGGACGGAAAGGGTACAGATACGCAGTATTTT few TRBJ2-3 TRBV5-1 -
CASSEQGARDQPQHF TGTGCCAGCAGCGAACAGGGGGCGCGTGATCAGCCCCAGCATTTT - TRBJ1-5 TRBV2 TRBD1
CASSPPGSLANYGYTF TGTGCCAGCTCACCACCAGGGTCGTTAGCTAACTATGGCTACACCTTC few TRBJ1-2 TRBV18 -
CASSLGNWGETEAFF TGTGCCAGCAGCTTAGGTAATTGGGGGGAGACTGAAGCTTTCTTT - TRBJ1-1 TRBV7-2 -